This entry lists 20 T cell receptor beta chains sequenced from one sample in a study of response to subunit inactivated influenza vaccine. TCRdb recomputed calls from the RT-PCR reads with MiXCR, one row per CDR3 protein. The sample carries about 310,000 distinct CDR3 sequences, 21% recorded once. The sequencing here drew on PBMCs from blood, taken approximately 22 months after vaccination. The source of these receptors is a man between 50 and 75 years old who received an inactivated influenza vaccine.

This clonotype has a handful of counts. The gene calls are TRBV14 and TRBJ2-1; weak D call: TRBD2 (5 bases). There are 14 residues in the CDR3. Germline V CDR1 and CDR2: SGHDN, FVKESK. The germline V and J ends were trimmed by 2 bases and 3 bases, with 8 bases remaining between them. The CDR3 loop reads CASSQPGYYNEQFF. CDR3 nucleotide sequence: TGTGCCAGCAGCCAACCGGGATACTACAATGAGCAGTTCTTC.

This clonotype was counted a few times. The chain uses TRBV7-8 and TRBJ1-3; D not certain. The germline CDR1 and CDR2 sequences are SGHVS and FQNEAQ. The V gene lost 1 base and the J gene lost 2 bases, with 15 bases spanning the gap. The CDR3 is 17 residues long. The CDR3 loop is CASSLGAVPTAGNTIYF. The CDR3 DNA reads TGTGCCAGCAGCTTAGGCGCCGTCCCTACGGCTGGAAACACCATATATTTT.

The V and J genes are TRBV12-3 or TRBV12-4 and TRBJ2-5; D perhaps matches TRBD1 (6 bases). The V end lost 9 bases, the J end lost 5 bases, and 16 bases lay between the germline ends. The CDR3 length is 13 residues. DNA for the CDR3: TGTGCCAGTAACAGGGCCCCTCCGGAGACCCAGTACTTC. Protein sequence: CASNRAPPETQYF.

The J gene is TRBJ1-1, the V gene TRBV2; TRBD1 matches 9 bases. Germline V gene lookup returns CDR1 SNHLY and CDR2 FYNNEI. Trimming removed 4 bases from V and 6 bases from J; junction bases left unmatched: 6. There are 14 residues in the CDR3. CDR3 loop: CASSADRGLAEAFF. The CDR3 bases are TGTGCCAGCAGTGCGGACAGGGGCCTCGCTGAAGCTTTCTTT.

The table lists this clonotype with a few counts. The chain couples TRBV28 to TRBJ2-7; D is ambiguous. The CDR3 has 14 amino acids. Germline V gene sequence: CDR1 MDHEN, CDR2 SYDVKM. The ends were cut back, 6 bases at V and 5 bases at J, with 17 bases in the middle. The CDR3: CASSGPRLSDEQYF. The CDR3 nucleotides are TGTGCCAGCAGCGGGCCCAGGCTTTCGGACGAGCAGTACTTC.

This clonotype has more than one count but fewer than ten. The chain combines TRBV5-1 with TRBJ2-7, with 10 bases lining up with TRBD1. V gave up 5 bases and J gave up 5 bases; unmatched junction bases: 13. Germline V CDR1 and CDR2: SGHRS, YFSETQ. CDR3 size: 16 residues. The CDR3, as DNA: TGCGCCAGCAGAAATACACTAGGGACAGGGGAAAACGAGCAGTACTTC. Translation gives CASRNTLGTGENEQYF.

This clonotype has just one count. The chain couples TRBV19 to TRBJ2-3; maybe TRBD2 (5 bases). The germline gives CDR1 LNHDA, CDR2 SQIVND (reference sequence). V dropped 7 bases and J dropped 0 bases, with 11 bases sitting between them. The CDR3 covers 14 residues. As DNA, the CDR3 is TGTGCCAGTAAGTCGGACTTTAGCACAGATACGCAGTATTTT. This gives the protein CASKSDFSTDTQYF.

This clonotype came up many times. The chain is built from TRBV20-1 and TRBJ1-4; 8 bases fit TRBD1. The CDR3 sequence is 14 residues long. V lost 2 bases and J lost 4; bases outside the gene matches: 3. The germline V gene encodes CDR1 DFQATT and CDR2 SNEGSKA (reference sequence). In DNA, the CDR3 is TGCAGTGCTAGACTCGGACAGGGTAATGAAAAACTGTTTTTT. Protein sequence: CSARLGQGNEKLFF.

This clonotype occurred a few times. V is TRBV10-3 and J is TRBJ2-5, with D tentatively TRBD1 (5 bases). Trimming shortened V by 4 bases and J by 3 bases, and 12 bases separated the two germline ends. There are 14 residues in the CDR3. Germline values: CDR1 ENHRY, CDR2 SYGVKD. CDR3 sequence: CAISVQGLEETQYF. The CDR3 bases are TGTGCCATCAGTGTCCAGGGCTTGGAAGAGACCCAGTACTTC.

This clonotype was picked up a small number of times. V gene TRBV5-1 combines with J gene TRBJ1-1; D perhaps matches TRBD1 (6 bases). The CDR3 length is 14 residues. V was pared by 7 bases and J by 1 base, with 14 bases between. Looked up from germline, CDR1 is SGHRS and CDR2 is YFSETQ. CDR3 nucleotide sequence: TGCGCCAGCGGGAAGGGGGTTTCGAACACTGAAGCTTTCTTT. This codes for CASGKGVSNTEAFF.

This clonotype showed up just a few times. This chain connects TRBV7-9 to TRBJ1-1; D is ambiguous. This CDR3 comprises 12 residues. Trimming left V 4 bases short and J 4 bases short, with 7 bases between. CDR1 is SEHNR and CDR2 is FQNEAQ in the germline V gene (reference sequence). CDR3 sequence reads: CASSSSGTEAFF. For the CDR3, the DNA is TGTGCCAGCAGCTCCTCGGGCACTGAAGCTTTCTTT. The full variable domain, with the rest looked up from reference TRBV7-9 and TRBJ1-1, is DTGVSQNPRHKITKRGQNVTFRCDPISEHNRLYWYRQTLGQGPEFLTYFQNEAQLEKSRLLSDRFSAERPKGSFSTLEIQRTEQGDSAMYLCASSSSGTEAFFGQGTRLTVV.

The J gene is TRBJ2-1, the V gene TRBV6-5; D may be TRBD2 (6 bases). The ends were cut back, 0 bases at V and 3 bases at J, with 15 bases in the middle. This CDR3 spans 17 amino acids. Germline-derived CDR1 and CDR2 are MNHEY and SVGAGI. The CDR3 protein is CASSYSASESFYNEQFF. In DNA, the CDR3 is TGTGCCAGCAGTTACTCGGCTAGCGAGTCTTTCTACAATGAGCAGTTCTTC.

This clonotype showed up just a few times. This chain links TRBV20-1 with TRBJ2-3; D is uncertain. The CDR3 is made up of 12 amino acids. Germline loops: CDR1 DFQATT, CDR2 SNEGSKA (reference sequence). V lost 6 bases, J lost 6 bases, and 13 bases lay in between. The CDR3 DNA is TGCAGTGCCAAGGGATTATGGGATACGCAGTATTTT. Amino acid sequence: CSAKGLWDTQYF.

The chain has TRBV20-1 and TRBJ2-3; TRBD2 matches at 7 bases. With V trimmed by 3 bases and J by 10 bases, 7 bases remained unmatched. This CDR3 region has 12 residues. The germline CDR1 and CDR2 sequences are DFQATT and SNEGSKA (reference sequence). The CDR3 region is CSARLAALSQYF. The CDR3 region has the DNA TGCAGTGCTAGGCTAGCGGCCCTATCGCAGTATTTT.

As for this clonotype: This may be a read error: a much more frequent sequence differs by one nucleotide. The chain combines TRBV28 with TRBJ1-1; TRBD1 agrees at 10 bases. The CDR3 covers 13 residues. Per the germline V gene, CDR1 is MDHEN and CDR2 is SYDVKM. V shed 8 bases and J 1 base; nucleotides not matched to a gene: 1. The CDR3 coding sequence is TGTGCCAGCTGGGACAGGGGGAACACTGAAGCTTTCTTT. Its protein is CASWDRGNTEAFF.

V usage is TRBV27 and J usage is TRBJ1-5, with D unresolved. Trimming removed 8 bases at V and 0 bases at J, with 11 bases between. This CDR3 contains 14 residues. Germline V gene lookup returns CDR1 MNHEY and CDR2 SMNVEV (reference sequence). CDR3: CASVAAGSNQPQHF. The CDR3 DNA sequence: TGTGCCAGCGTCGCTGCGGGTAGCAATCAGCCCCAGCATTTT.

CDR3 region: CSAPTSDQETQYF. In DNA form, the CDR3 reads TGCAGTGCTCCGACTAGCGACCAAGAGACCCAGTACTTC. V usage is TRBV20-1 and J usage is TRBJ2-5; 8 bases align to TRBD2. J lost 0 bases, V lost 5 bases, and 2 bases had no gene match. This CDR3 has 13 residues. Germline CDR1 DFQATT, CDR2 SNEGSKA (reference sequence).

V usage is TRBV9 and J usage is TRBJ1-1; unclear D gene. Germline CDR1 is SGDLS and CDR2 is YYNGEE. The CDR3 loop spans 14 amino acids. Trimming shortened V by 0 bases and J by 6 bases, and 12 bases separated the two germline ends. The CDR3 DNA reads TGTGCCAGCAGCGTAGAACCCACAGCTTCTGAAGCTTTCTTT. The encoded protein is CASSVEPTASEAFF.

This chain uses TRBV20-1 with TRBJ1-6, with 7 bases that match TRBD1. Germline loops: CDR1 DFQATT, CDR2 SNEGSKA (reference sequence). The CDR3 is 15 amino acids. With V trimmed by 6 bases and J by 8 bases, 13 bases remained unmatched. CDR3 sequence reads: CSASGTAGGYSPLHF. The CDR3 nucleotides read TGCAGTGCCTCTGGGACAGCGGGGGGTTATTCACCCCTCCACTTT.

The chain uses TRBV11-2 and TRBJ1-3; D call uncertain. Trimming pared 4 bases from V and 0 bases from J, leaving 13 bases between. The CDR3 is 16 amino acids. Germline V gene data show CDR1 as SGHAT and CDR2 as FQNNGV. The DNA of the CDR3 is TGTGCCAGCAGCTCGTCGAGTCAGCTCTCTGGAAACACCATATATTTT. Amino acids: CASSSSSQLSGNTIYF.